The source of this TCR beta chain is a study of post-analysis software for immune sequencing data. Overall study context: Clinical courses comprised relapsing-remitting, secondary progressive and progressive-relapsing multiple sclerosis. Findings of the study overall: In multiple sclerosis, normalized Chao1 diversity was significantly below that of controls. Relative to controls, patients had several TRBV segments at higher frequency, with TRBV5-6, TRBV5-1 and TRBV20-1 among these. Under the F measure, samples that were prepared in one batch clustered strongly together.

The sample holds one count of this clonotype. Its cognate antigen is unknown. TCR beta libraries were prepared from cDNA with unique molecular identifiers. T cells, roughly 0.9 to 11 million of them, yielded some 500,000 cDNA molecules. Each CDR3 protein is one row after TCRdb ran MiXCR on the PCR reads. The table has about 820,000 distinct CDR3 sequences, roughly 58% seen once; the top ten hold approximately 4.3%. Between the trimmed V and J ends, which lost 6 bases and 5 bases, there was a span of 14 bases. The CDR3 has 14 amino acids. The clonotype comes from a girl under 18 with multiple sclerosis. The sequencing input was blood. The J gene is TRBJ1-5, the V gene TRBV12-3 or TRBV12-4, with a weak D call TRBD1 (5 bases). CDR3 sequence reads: CASSLGPGHQPQHF. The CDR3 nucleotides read TGTGCCAGCAGCCTCGGACCGGGGCATCAGCCCCAGCATTTT.